In its sample, the clone carrying this T cell receptor beta chain was seen a few times. The sample belongs to a study of blood T cell repertoires in COVID-19. Profiled with immunoSEQ multiplex PCR; TCRdb holds only in-frame clones, not every one. Of fewer than 350,000 clones listed, roughly nine tenths are singletons. The clonotype was recovered from a woman aged 60 to 75 with COVID-19, enrolled during active disease. The sample taken for sequencing was peripheral blood.

CDR3 nucleotide sequence: TGTGCCAGCAGTACAGGACCTTATTCACCCCTCCACTTT. Its protein product is CASSTGPYSPLHF. This chain joins TRBV27 and TRBJ1-6, with TRBD1 as a possible D gene (5 bases). Germline CDR1 is MNHEY and CDR2 is SMNVEV (reference sequence). The CDR3 is 13 residues long. Trimming pared 5 bases from V and 8 bases from J, leaving 10 bases between.